The rows below give T cell receptor beta chains drawn from one sample of a study of CD8+CD57+ T cells in acquired aplastic anemia. TCRdb fed the reads into MiXCR, producing one record per CDR3 protein. The sample has about 160,000 distinct CDR3 sequences; 35% to 55% are singletons. The source material was sorted CD4+, CD8+, or CD8+CD57+ T cells (not recorded which) from PBMCs. The source is a human donor in good health. CDR3s include the opening cysteine and the closing phenylalanine or tryptophan. Each record gives: clone size, J gene, V gene, D gene, CDR3 DNA, CDR3 protein. D genes are given only for firm matches. Clone size is shown for a subset of rows, as once, few, many or a class of expanded clone.

clone_size: NA; j_call: TRBJ2-5; v_call: TRBV20-1; d_call: NA; cdr3_nt: TGCAGTGCAAATATCGGGCAGTTGGAGACCCAGTACTTC; cdr3_aa: CSANIGQLETQYF
clone_size: NA; j_call: TRBJ2-3; v_call: TRBV20-1; d_call: NA; cdr3_nt: TGCAGTGCTAGAGATAATATGGGGGAGACTAGCACAGATACGCAGTATTTT; cdr3_aa: CSARDNMGETSTDTQYF
clone_size: few; j_call: TRBJ2-7; v_call: TRBV19; d_call: TRBD1; cdr3_nt: TGTGCCAGTAGTGACGGGACAGGGGCTGATTACGAGCAGTACTTC; cdr3_aa: CASSDGTGADYEQYF
clone_size: NA; j_call: TRBJ1-6; v_call: TRBV24-1; d_call: NA; cdr3_nt: TGTGCCACCAGTGAGGGGGGAGGGACCTATAATTCACCCCTCCACTTT; cdr3_aa: CATSEGGGTYNSPLHF
clone_size: NA; j_call: TRBJ1-2; v_call: TRBV6-1; d_call: NA; cdr3_nt: TGTGCCAGCAGGTTCGGCGGATTAGCTAACTATGGCTACACCTTC; cdr3_aa: CASRFGGLANYGYTF
clone_size: few; j_call: TRBJ2-5; v_call: TRBV5-1; d_call: NA; cdr3_nt: TGCGCCAGCAGCTTGGAAGGCAGGCCAGAGACCCAGTACTTC; cdr3_aa: CASSLEGRPETQYF
clone_size: many; j_call: TRBJ2-3; v_call: TRBV13; d_call: NA; cdr3_nt: TGTGCCAGCAGCTGGCGATTGGGAGATACGCAGTATTTT; cdr3_aa: CASSWRLGDTQYF
clone_size: few; j_call: TRBJ1-1; v_call: TRBV10-3; d_call: NA; cdr3_nt: TGTGCCATCAGTGTAGGGCCTCCTTATGAAGCTTTCTTT; cdr3_aa: CAISVGPPYEAFF
clone_size: NA; j_call: TRBJ2-2; v_call: TRBV10-2; d_call: NA; cdr3_nt: TGCGCCAGCAGATACACCAACACCGGGGAGCTGTTTTTT; cdr3_aa: CASRYTNTGELFF
clone_size: once; j_call: TRBJ2-2; v_call: TRBV7-8; d_call: NA; cdr3_nt: TGTGCCAGCAGCTTAGCGCGGGACGGGGAGCTGTTTTTT; cdr3_aa: CASSLARDGELFF
clone_size: few; j_call: TRBJ2-5; v_call: TRBV18; d_call: TRBD1; cdr3_nt: TGTGCCAGCTCACCCCGAGGACAGGTAAAAGAGACCCAGTACTTC; cdr3_aa: CASSPRGQVKETQYF
clone_size: many; j_call: TRBJ2-3; v_call: TRBV19; d_call: TRBD2; cdr3_nt: TGTGCCAGTAGTATTTGGGTCACTAGCGAAAGCACAGATACGCAGTATTTT; cdr3_aa: CASSIWVTSESTDTQYF
clone_size: NA; j_call: TRBJ1-3; v_call: TRBV10-3; d_call: NA; cdr3_nt: TGTGCCATCAGTGAGGTAGCGGGATACACCATATATTTT; cdr3_aa: CAISEVAGYTIYF
clone_size: NA; j_call: TRBJ1-5; v_call: TRBV12-3/TRBV12-4; d_call: NA; cdr3_nt: TGTGCCAGCAACGAAGCAGGGGGCAATCAGCCCCAGCATTTT; cdr3_aa: CASNEAGGNQPQHF
clone_size: many; j_call: TRBJ2-3; v_call: TRBV11-3; d_call: NA; cdr3_nt: TGTGCCAGCAGCCCCCTAAGTAACACAGATACGCAGTATTTT; cdr3_aa: CASSPLSNTDTQYF
clone_size: NA; j_call: TRBJ2-1; v_call: TRBV2; d_call: TRBD1; cdr3_nt: TGTGCCAGCAGGGCCCAACAGGGGGCTTCCTACAATGAGCAGTTCTTC; cdr3_aa: CASRAQQGASYNEQFF
clone_size: many; j_call: TRBJ1-5; v_call: TRBV7-8; d_call: NA; cdr3_nt: TGTGCCAGCAGCTTAGTGCAGCGCAATCAGCCCCAGCATTTT; cdr3_aa: CASSLVQRNQPQHF
clone_size: few; j_call: TRBJ1-1; v_call: TRBV12-3/TRBV12-4; d_call: TRBD1; cdr3_nt: TGTGCCAGCAGTTCCGACAGGGCCACTGAAGCTTTCTTT; cdr3_aa: CASSSDRATEAFF
clone_size: NA; j_call: TRBJ2-3; v_call: TRBV24-1; d_call: TRBD1; cdr3_nt: TGTGCCACCAGTGATTCCAGCAGGGGGATAGCCACAGATACGCAGTATTTT; cdr3_aa: CATSDSSRGIATDTQYF
clone_size: many; j_call: TRBJ1-2; v_call: TRBV7-2; d_call: TRBD1; cdr3_nt: TGTGCCAGCAGCTTTTTGGGACAGGGCTCCCTTGGCTACACCTTC; cdr3_aa: CASSFLGQGSLGYTF
clone_size: NA; j_call: TRBJ2-7; v_call: TRBV30; d_call: TRBD1; cdr3_nt: TGTGCCTGGAGCCGTGCCGGGACAGGCTCCTACGAGCAGTACTTC; cdr3_aa: CAWSRAGTGSYEQYF
clone_size: NA; j_call: TRBJ2-3; v_call: TRBV19; d_call: NA; cdr3_nt: TGTGCCAGTAGTGGGGGAAACACAGATACGCAGTATTTT; cdr3_aa: CASSGGNTDTQYF
clone_size: NA; j_call: TRBJ2-7; v_call: TRBV19; d_call: NA; cdr3_nt: TGTGCCAGTAGTATAGTAGGGGCCCCCGGGAACGATCAGTACTTC; cdr3_aa: CASSIVGAPGNDQYF
clone_size: many; j_call: TRBJ1-1; v_call: TRBV2; d_call: TRBD1; cdr3_nt: TGTGCCAGCAGGCAGGGGGCGGGGATGAACACTGAAGCTTTCTTT; cdr3_aa: CASRQGAGMNTEAFF
clone_size: few; j_call: TRBJ2-1; v_call: TRBV6-2/TRBV6-3; d_call: NA; cdr3_nt: TGTGCCAGCAGGCCCCTTAGCGGCTTAGGCTCCTACAATGAGCAGTTCTTC; cdr3_aa: CASRPLSGLGSYNEQFF
clone_size: NA; j_call: TRBJ2-5; v_call: TRBV4-3; d_call: TRBD2; cdr3_nt: TGCGCCAGCAGCCAAAGGACCGTCCCGCGGGAGCAAGAGACCCAGTACTTC; cdr3_aa: CASSQRTVPREQETQYF
clone_size: NA; j_call: TRBJ2-1; v_call: TRBV24-1; d_call: NA; cdr3_nt: TGTGCCACCAGTGATCCGCGCGGAGGAAACAATGAGCAGTTCTTC; cdr3_aa: CATSDPRGGNNEQFF
clone_size: NA; j_call: TRBJ1-4; v_call: TRBV6-5; d_call: TRBD1; cdr3_nt: TGTGCCAGCAGTTACCTAACGGGACAGGATGAAAAACTGTTTTTT; cdr3_aa: CASSYLTGQDEKLFF
clone_size: NA; j_call: TRBJ2-5; v_call: TRBV9; d_call: NA; cdr3_nt: TGTGCCAGCAGCGTGGTTGAGGGAGAGACCCAGTACTTC; cdr3_aa: CASSVVEGETQYF
clone_size: many; j_call: TRBJ2-1; v_call: TRBV20-1; d_call: NA; cdr3_nt: TGCAGTGCTAGAGGGGTGCAGACCTCCTACAATGAGCAGTTCTTC; cdr3_aa: CSARGVQTSYNEQFF
clone_size: few; j_call: TRBJ2-7; v_call: TRBV6-5; d_call: TRBD1; cdr3_nt: TGTGCCAGCAGTTTCTCTACAGGGGGCTTGGGGGATCAGTACTTC; cdr3_aa: CASSFSTGGLGDQYF
clone_size: many; j_call: TRBJ2-1; v_call: TRBV15; d_call: NA; cdr3_nt: TGTGCCACCAGCAGTTGGGGCGGTTTGAACCAAAGGGTAGACAATGAGCAGTTCTTC; cdr3_aa: CATSSWGGLNQRVDNEQFF
clone_size: few; j_call: TRBJ2-1; v_call: TRBV29-1; d_call: TRBD2; cdr3_nt: TGCAGCACCGGGACTAGCGGGAGTGTTGGCGATGAGCAGTTCTTC; cdr3_aa: CSTGTSGSVGDEQFF
clone_size: NA; j_call: TRBJ2-1; v_call: TRBV24-1; d_call: TRBD1; cdr3_nt: TGTGCCACCAGTGAGACAGGGTTCGATGAGCAGTTCTTC; cdr3_aa: CATSETGFDEQFF
clone_size: many; j_call: TRBJ2-3; v_call: TRBV19; d_call: NA; cdr3_nt: TGTGCCAGTAGTTGGTCGGGCGGCACAGATACGCAGTATTTT; cdr3_aa: CASSWSGGTDTQYF
clone_size: few; j_call: TRBJ1-5; v_call: TRBV6-2/TRBV6-3; d_call: NA; cdr3_nt: TGTGCCAGCAGTTCGGATTTCCCCCCTAATCAGCCCCAGCATTTT; cdr3_aa: CASSSDFPPNQPQHF
clone_size: NA; j_call: TRBJ2-7; v_call: TRBV27; d_call: NA; cdr3_nt: TGTGCCAGCAGTTTATCTCCACGGGCAGATCCCTACGAGCAGTACTTC; cdr3_aa: CASSLSPRADPYEQYF
clone_size: many; j_call: TRBJ2-7; v_call: TRBV27; d_call: NA; cdr3_nt: TGTGCCAGCAGTCCCGGGAGAGGCGAGCAGTACTTC; cdr3_aa: CASSPGRGEQYF
clone_size: NA; j_call: TRBJ1-3; v_call: TRBV29-1; d_call: NA; cdr3_nt: TGCAGCGTTGAACAATCTGGAAACACCATATATTTT; cdr3_aa: CSVEQSGNTIYF
clone_size: few; j_call: TRBJ1-2; v_call: TRBV6-1; d_call: TRBD1; cdr3_nt: TGTGCCAGCATCGTCACGGCAGGGGGCTATGGCTACACCTTC; cdr3_aa: CASIVTAGGYGYTF
clone_size: NA; j_call: TRBJ2-1; v_call: TRBV12-3/TRBV12-4; d_call: TRBD1; cdr3_nt: TGTGCCAGCAGTCCACGGGACAGGCCCAATGAGCAGTTCTTC; cdr3_aa: CASSPRDRPNEQFF
clone_size: NA; j_call: TRBJ2-3; v_call: TRBV29-1; d_call: TRBD1; cdr3_nt: TGCAGCGTTGGGACAGGGGTGGCAGATACGCAGTATTTT; cdr3_aa: CSVGTGVADTQYF
clone_size: NA; j_call: TRBJ2-3; v_call: TRBV9; d_call: TRBD1; cdr3_nt: TGTGCCAGCAGCGTCTCGACAGGGCACACAGATACGCAGTATTTT; cdr3_aa: CASSVSTGHTDTQYF
clone_size: NA; j_call: TRBJ1-2; v_call: TRBV7-9; d_call: TRBD1; cdr3_nt: TGTGCCAGCATCCTACAAGGGACAGGTCTCATCTATGGCTACACCTTC; cdr3_aa: CASILQGTGLIYGYTF
clone_size: many; j_call: TRBJ1-2; v_call: TRBV7-2; d_call: NA; cdr3_nt: TGTGCCAGCAGCTTAAGGTCGGGGAGCTACACCTTC; cdr3_aa: CASSLRSGSYTF
clone_size: many; j_call: TRBJ2-7; v_call: TRBV15; d_call: NA; cdr3_nt: TGTGCCACCAGCAGAGAGGTTGCGGTTCCCTCCTACGAGCAGTACTTC; cdr3_aa: CATSREVAVPSYEQYF
clone_size: NA; j_call: TRBJ1-3; v_call: TRBV27; d_call: NA; cdr3_nt: TGTGCCAGCAGTTTACCTGGAAACACCATATATTTT; cdr3_aa: CASSLPGNTIYF
clone_size: many; j_call: TRBJ2-7; v_call: TRBV6-5; d_call: TRBD2; cdr3_nt: TGTGCCAGCAGGATCAAGACCGGGACTAGCGGAGTATACGAGCAGTACTTC; cdr3_aa: CASRIKTGTSGVYEQYF
clone_size: few; j_call: TRBJ2-5; v_call: TRBV3-1; d_call: NA; cdr3_nt: TGTGCCAGCACCTCCAAAGGGACCCAGTACTTC; cdr3_aa: CASTSKGTQYF